A selection of T cell receptor beta chains follows, all from one sample in a study of T cell responses to AZD1222 COVID-19 vaccine. The table came from immunoSEQ multiplex PCR; TCRdb's copy has only in-frame clones and leaves some out. The profile shows fewer than 200,000 clones, more than 90% of them singletons. The material was peripheral blood, obtained on day 0 of AZD1222 vaccination. These receptors originate from an adult in good health. CDR3s include the opening cysteine and the closing phenylalanine or tryptophan. Each record gives: J gene, V gene, CDR3 protein.

>TRBJ2-7|TRBV10-1
CASREGDSYEQYF
>TRBJ2-1|TRBV5-1
CASSFSPGDYNEQFF
>TRBJ1-2|TRBV2
CASRGDTHSDGYTF
>TRBJ1-4|TRBV29-1
CSVEGPEKLFF
>TRBJ2-7|TRBV19
CASSIAGGPLAEQYF
>TRBJ1-6|TRBV7-2
CASSYKGLGSSYNSPLHF
>TRBJ1-5|TRBV15
CATSSEGVGGEDQPQHF
>TRBJ1-5|TRBV19
CASTSQVGYGNQPQHF
>TRBJ1-3|TRBV30
CAWSIPGQVDGNTIYF
>TRBJ2-7|TRBV27
CASSPGDGTYEQYF
>TRBJ1-2|TRBV9
CASSVDNQALYGYTF
>TRBJ1-2|TRBV25-1
CASSEWGDRSIYGYTF
>TRBJ1-1|TRBV6-5
CASSSPRRTEAFF
>TRBJ2-1|TRBV23-1
CASSQYKNEQFF
>TRBJ1-1|TRBV10-3
CAISESARGGTEAFF
>TRBJ1-1|TRBV6-5
CASSYSRLSSNTEAFF
>TRBJ2-1|TRBV12-3/TRBV12-4
CASSLLNEQFF
>TRBJ1-5|TRBV7-8
CASSLGSPGVMSNQPQHF
>TRBJ2-7|TRBV3-1/TRBV3-2
CASSQEYGTGGPYEQYF
>TRBJ1-6|TRBV11-3
CASSSGTGSPLHF
>TRBJ2-3|TRBV25-1
CASAGTGSTDTQYF
>TRBJ2-7|TRBV27
CASRGPYYEQYF
>TRBJ2-1|TRBV6-5
CATPILQGAGNEQFF
>TRBJ2-7|TRBV15
CATTIRDGGYEQYF
>TRBJ1-1|TRBV9
CASSRTVTAEAFF
>TRBJ1-2|TRBV7-2
CASSPGAAFGGYTF
>TRBJ2-3|TRBV4-1
CASSQVQAGATDTQYF
>TRBJ2-5|TRBV27
CASSRIASLPETQYF
>TRBJ2-2|TRBV6-4
CASSIRDSGGELFF
>TRBJ2-7|TRBV9
CASSVEPGGSYEQYF
>TRBJ2-1|TRBV4-1
CASSQGPIAGALSYNEQFF
>TRBJ2-7|TRBV5-1
CASSAGEGVGTYEQYF
>TRBJ2-1|TRBV12-5
CASGLGLLPSSYNEQFF
>TRBJ2-7|TRBV2
CASSLNVLGVSEQYF
>TRBJ1-3|TRBV9
CASNAGLFSGNTIYF
>TRBJ1-2|TRBV5-6
CASSGRGTVRDYGYTF
>TRBJ2-7|TRBV11-2
CASSLEGGLATYEQYF
>TRBJ2-1|TRBV6-4
CASSDRAAGPYNEQFF
>TRBJ2-1|TRBV7-6
CASSLVVSGSSYNEQFF
>TRBJ2-7|TRBV19
CASSIGADLRAYEQYF